What follows describes a single TCR beta chain. Clones were read by immunoSEQ multiplex PCR, and TCRdb kept only the in-frame ones, dropping some. The sample yields about 250,000 clones, approximately 90% seen once. The source of the sample is a study of blood T cell repertoires in COVID-19. Background on the study: The United States, Italy and Spain were the sources of the acute and convalescent COVID-19 samples.

V was pared by 7 bases and J by 4 bases, with 11 bases of the junction left unmatched. The CDR3 length is 16 residues. Germline loops: CDR1 SGHNT, CDR2 YYREEE (reference sequence). The sample comprised peripheral blood. This clonotype originated in a man younger than 35 with active or convalescent COVID-19. The V and J genes are TRBV5-4 and TRBJ2-3; TRBD1 agrees at 11 bases. CDR3 residues: CASLREGQGVPDTQYF. CDR3 DNA sequence: TGTGCCAGCCTAAGGGAGGGACAGGGGGTACCAGATACGCAGTATTTT. Based on the CDR3 plus reference TRBV5-4 and TRBJ2-3, the full variable domain is ETGVTQSPTHLIKTRGQQVTLRCSSQSGHNTVSWYQQALGQGPQFIFQYYREEENGRGNFPPRFSGLQFPNYSSELNVNALELDDSALYLCASLREGQGVPDTQYFGPGTRLTVL.